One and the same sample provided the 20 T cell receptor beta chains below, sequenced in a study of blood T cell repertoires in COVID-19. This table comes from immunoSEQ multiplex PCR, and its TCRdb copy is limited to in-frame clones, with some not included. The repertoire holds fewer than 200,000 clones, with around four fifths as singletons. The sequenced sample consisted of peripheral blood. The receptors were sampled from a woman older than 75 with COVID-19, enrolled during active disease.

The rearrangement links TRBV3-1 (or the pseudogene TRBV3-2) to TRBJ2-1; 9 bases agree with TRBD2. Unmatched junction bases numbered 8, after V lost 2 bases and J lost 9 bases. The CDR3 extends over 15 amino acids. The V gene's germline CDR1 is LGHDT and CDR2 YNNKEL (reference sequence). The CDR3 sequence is CASSQLGGRASEQFF. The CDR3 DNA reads TGTGCCAGCAGCCAATTAGGCGGGAGGGCCAGTGAGCAGTTCTTC.

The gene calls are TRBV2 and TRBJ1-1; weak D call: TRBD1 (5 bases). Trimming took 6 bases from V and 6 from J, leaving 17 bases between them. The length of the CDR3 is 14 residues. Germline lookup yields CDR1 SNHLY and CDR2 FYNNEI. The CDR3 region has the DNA TGTGCCAGCAGCACCGGGGGTTTCGGGTCTGAAGCTTTCTTT. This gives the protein CASSTGGFGSEAFF.

This CDR3 reads CATSQAGGGETQYF. As DNA, the CDR3 is TGTGCCACCAGCCAAGCGGGGGGAGGGGAGACCCAGTACTTC. The chain links TRBV15 to TRBJ2-5, with 9 nucleotides matching TRBD2. J was trimmed by 5 bases and V by 5 bases; bases with no gene match: 6. The CDR3 is 14 residues long. The germline CDR1 and CDR2 sequences are LNHNV and YYDKDF (reference sequence).

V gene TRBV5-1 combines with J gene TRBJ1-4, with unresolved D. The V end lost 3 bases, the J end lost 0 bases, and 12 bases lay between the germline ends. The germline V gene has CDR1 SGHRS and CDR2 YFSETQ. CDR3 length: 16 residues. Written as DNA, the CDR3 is TGCGCCAGCAGCTCAACAACACATTCAACTAATGAAAAACTGTTTTTT. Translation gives CASSSTTHSTNEKLFF. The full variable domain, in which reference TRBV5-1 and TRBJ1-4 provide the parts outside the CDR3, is KAGVTQTPRYLIKTRGQQVTLSCSPISGHRSVSWYQQTPGQGLQFLFEYFSETQRNKGNFPGRFSGRQFSNSRSEMNVSTLELGDSALYLCASSSTTHSTNEKLFFGSGTQLSVL.

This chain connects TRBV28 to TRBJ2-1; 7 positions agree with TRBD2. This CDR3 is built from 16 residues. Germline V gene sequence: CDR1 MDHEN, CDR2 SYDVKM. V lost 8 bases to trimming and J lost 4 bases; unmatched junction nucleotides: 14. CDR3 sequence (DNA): TGTGCCAGCCGCGGTCGGGGGGATACGGGGTACAATGAGCAGTTCTTC. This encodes CASRGRGDTGYNEQFF.

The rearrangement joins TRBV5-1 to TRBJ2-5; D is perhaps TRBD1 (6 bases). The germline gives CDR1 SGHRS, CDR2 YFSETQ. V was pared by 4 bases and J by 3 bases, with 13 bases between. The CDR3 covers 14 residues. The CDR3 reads CASSGRDTEETQYF. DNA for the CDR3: TGCGCCAGCAGCGGCCGGGACACAGAAGAGACCCAGTACTTC.

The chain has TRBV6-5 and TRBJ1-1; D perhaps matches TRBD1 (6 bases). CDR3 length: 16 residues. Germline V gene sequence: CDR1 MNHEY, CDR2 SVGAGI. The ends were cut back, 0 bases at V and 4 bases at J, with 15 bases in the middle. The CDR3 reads CASSYSGRPRGTEAFF. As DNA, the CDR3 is TGTGCCAGCAGTTACTCCGGCAGGCCCAGGGGCACTGAAGCTTTCTTT.

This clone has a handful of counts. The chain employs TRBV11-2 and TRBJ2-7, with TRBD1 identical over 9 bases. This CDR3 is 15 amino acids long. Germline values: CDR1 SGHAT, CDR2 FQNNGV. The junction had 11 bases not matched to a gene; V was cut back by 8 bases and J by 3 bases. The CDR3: CASSVAPGQGYEQYF. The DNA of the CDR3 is TGTGCCAGCTCCGTTGCCCCGGGACAGGGCTACGAGCAGTACTTC.

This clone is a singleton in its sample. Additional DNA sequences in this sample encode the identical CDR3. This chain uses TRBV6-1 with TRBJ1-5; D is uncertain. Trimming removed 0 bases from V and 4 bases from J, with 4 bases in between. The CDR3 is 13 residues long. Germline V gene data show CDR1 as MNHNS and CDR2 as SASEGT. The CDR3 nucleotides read TGTGCCAGCAGTGAAGCGCGGAATCAGCCCCAGCATTTT. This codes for CASSEARNQPQHF.

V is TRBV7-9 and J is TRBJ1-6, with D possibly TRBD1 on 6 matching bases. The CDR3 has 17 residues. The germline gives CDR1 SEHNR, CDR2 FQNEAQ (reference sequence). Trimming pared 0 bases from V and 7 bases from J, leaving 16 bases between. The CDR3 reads CASSLAETGTPNSPLHF. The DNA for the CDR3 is TGTGCCAGCAGCTTAGCGGAAACCGGGACACCAAATTCACCCCTCCACTTT.

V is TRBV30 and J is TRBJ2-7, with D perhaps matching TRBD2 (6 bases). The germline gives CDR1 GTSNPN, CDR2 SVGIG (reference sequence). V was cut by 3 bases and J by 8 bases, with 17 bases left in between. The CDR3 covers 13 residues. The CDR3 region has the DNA TGTGCCTGGAGCGGCGGGATCGCCTCCAAGCAGTACTTC. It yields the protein CAWSGGIASKQYF.

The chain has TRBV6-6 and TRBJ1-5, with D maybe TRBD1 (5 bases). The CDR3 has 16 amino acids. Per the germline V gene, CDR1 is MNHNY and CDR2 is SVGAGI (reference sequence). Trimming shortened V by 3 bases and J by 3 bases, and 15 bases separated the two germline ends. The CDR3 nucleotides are TGTGCCAGCAGTTATGGGTTGGGGCGAAACAATCAGCCCCAGCATTTT. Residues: CASSYGLGRNNQPQHF.

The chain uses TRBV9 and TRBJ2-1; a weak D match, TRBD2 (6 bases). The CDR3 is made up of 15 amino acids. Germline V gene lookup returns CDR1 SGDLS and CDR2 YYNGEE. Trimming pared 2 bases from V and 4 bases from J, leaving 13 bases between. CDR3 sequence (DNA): TGTGCCAGCAGCGTTAGCGGAAGAACTTACAATGAGCAGTTCTTC. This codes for CASSVSGRTYNEQFF. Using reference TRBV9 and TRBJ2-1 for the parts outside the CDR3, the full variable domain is DSGVTQTPKHLITATGQRVTLRCSPRSGDLSVYWYQQSLDQGLQFLIQYYNGEERAKGNILERFSAQQFPDLHSELNLSSLELGDSALYFCASSVSGRTYNEQFFGPGTRLTVL.

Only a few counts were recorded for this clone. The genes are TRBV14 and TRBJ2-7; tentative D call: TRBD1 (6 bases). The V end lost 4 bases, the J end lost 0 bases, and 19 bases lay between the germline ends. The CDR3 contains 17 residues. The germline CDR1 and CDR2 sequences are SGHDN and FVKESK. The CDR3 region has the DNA TGTGCCAGCAGCCCCGAGGGGGTTAGCCGGAGCTCCTACGAGCAGTACTTC. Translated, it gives CASSPEGVSRSSYEQYF.

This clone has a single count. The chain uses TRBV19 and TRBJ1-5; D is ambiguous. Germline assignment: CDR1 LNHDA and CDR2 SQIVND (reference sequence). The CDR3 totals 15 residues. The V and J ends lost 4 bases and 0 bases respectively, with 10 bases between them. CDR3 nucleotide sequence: TGTGCCAGTAGTACGGCGCGGAATAGCAATCAGCCCCAGCATTTT. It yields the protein CASSTARNSNQPQHF. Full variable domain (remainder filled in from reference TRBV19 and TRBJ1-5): DGGITQSPKYLFRKEGQNVTLSCEQNLNHDAMYWYRQDPGQGLRLIYYSQIVNDFQKGDIAEGYSVSREKKESFPLTVTSAQKNPTAFYLCASSTARNSNQPQHFGDGTRLSIL.

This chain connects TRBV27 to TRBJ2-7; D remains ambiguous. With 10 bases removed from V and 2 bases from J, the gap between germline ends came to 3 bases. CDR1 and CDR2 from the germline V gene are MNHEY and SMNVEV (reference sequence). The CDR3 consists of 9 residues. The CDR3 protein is CAIAYEQYF. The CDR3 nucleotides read TGTGCCATCGCCTACGAGCAGTACTTC.

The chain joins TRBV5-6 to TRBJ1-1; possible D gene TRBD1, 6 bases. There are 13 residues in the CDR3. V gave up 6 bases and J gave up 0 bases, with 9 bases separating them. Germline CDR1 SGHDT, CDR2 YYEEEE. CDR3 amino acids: CASTRTVNTEAFF. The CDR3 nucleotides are TGTGCCAGCACCCGGACAGTGAACACTGAAGCTTTCTTT.

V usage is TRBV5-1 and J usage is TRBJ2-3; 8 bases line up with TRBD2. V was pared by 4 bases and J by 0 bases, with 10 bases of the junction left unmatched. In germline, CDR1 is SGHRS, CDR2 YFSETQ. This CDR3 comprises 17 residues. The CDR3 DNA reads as TGCGCCAGCAGCCGACGTTCCGGGAGGGCTAGCACAGATACGCAGTATTTT. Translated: CASSRRSGRASTDTQYF.

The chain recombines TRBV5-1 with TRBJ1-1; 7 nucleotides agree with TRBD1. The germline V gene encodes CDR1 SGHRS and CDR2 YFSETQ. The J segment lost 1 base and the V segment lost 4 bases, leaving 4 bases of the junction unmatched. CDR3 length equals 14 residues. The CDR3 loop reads CASSRTGQNTEAFF. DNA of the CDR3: TGCGCCAGCAGCCGGACAGGTCAGAACACTGAAGCTTTCTTT.

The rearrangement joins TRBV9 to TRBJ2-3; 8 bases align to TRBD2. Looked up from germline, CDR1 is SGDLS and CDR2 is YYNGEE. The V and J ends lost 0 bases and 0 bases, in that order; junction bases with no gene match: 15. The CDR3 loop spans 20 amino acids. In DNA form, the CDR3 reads TGTGCCAGCAGCGTAGGGAATGTGGGGACTAGTGCATCTAGCACAGATACGCAGTATTTT. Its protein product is CASSVGNVGTSASSTDTQYF.